A single sample is the source of the 13 T cell receptor beta chains below, sequenced in a study of blood T cells in healthy people across ages. The authors ran a second PCR of roughly 7 to 11 cycles using a sample-barcoded 5' primer and a J-beta primer mix. TCRdb fed the 5' RACE reads into MiXCR, producing one record per CDR3 protein. In the table there are 1.5 million or so distinct CDR3 sequences, roughly 43% of which are singletons. Sequenced sample: blood. These receptors were obtained from a woman under 30 in good health.

The chain combines TRBV28 with TRBJ2-1; D gene unclear. The J call is doubtful: the DNA matches TRBJ2-7 better. There are 13 residues in the CDR3. Per germline, CDR1 MDHEN and CDR2 SYDVKM. The CDR3 DNA sequence: TGTGCCAGCAGTTTGCGGTGGGTAGATGAGCAGTACTTC. It translates to CASSLRWVDEQYF.

The CDR3 is CASRGPAEYGYTF. In DNA, the CDR3 is TGTGCCAGCAGGGGACCGGCGGAGTATGGCTACACCTTC. The chain couples TRBV6-6 to TRBJ1-2, with a weak D call TRBD1 (5 bases). Germline lookup yields CDR1 MNHNY and CDR2 SVGAGI (reference sequence). Trimming pared 6 bases from V and 5 bases from J, leaving 13 bases between. This CDR3 has 13 amino acids.

The sample holds many counts of this clonotype. The chain links TRBV6-5 to TRBJ2-1, with 7 bases identical to TRBD1. The CDR3 is 18 residues long. V trimming: 2 bases; J trimming: 4 bases; junction bases outside the gene matches: 14. From germline, CDR1 is MNHEY and CDR2 SVGAGI. The CDR3 spells CASSYTPDRVGIYNEQFF. The CDR3 DNA follows: TGTGCCAGCAGTTACACCCCCGACAGGGTCGGTATATACAATGAGCAGTTCTTC.

This clonotype occurred a few times. The chain joins TRBV20-1 to TRBJ2-1, with D maybe TRBD2 (6 bases). CDR1 is DFQATT, CDR2 SNEGSKA, per germline (reference sequence). The CDR3 consists of 12 residues. CDR3 amino acids: CTGRDGHNEQFF. The DNA of the CDR3 is TGCACTGGGCGGGACGGTCATAATGAGCAGTTCTTC.

This clonotype was seen at least ten times. V usage is TRBV2 and J usage is TRBJ1-2; D is ambiguous. The CDR3 runs to 12 residues. Per germline, CDR1 SNHLY and CDR2 FYNNEI. V dropped 7 bases and J dropped 5 bases, with 11 bases sitting between them. This CDR3 reads CASIGRTYGYTF. The CDR3, as DNA: TGTGCCAGCATCGGCCGGACTTATGGCTACACCTTC.

V is TRBV7-9 and J is TRBJ1-5; tentative D call: TRBD1 (6 bases). V was trimmed by 5 bases and J by 2 bases, leaving 13 bases between them. The germline CDR1 and CDR2 sequences are SEHNR and FQNEAQ (reference sequence). The CDR3 totals 15 residues. This chain's CDR3 is CASSLGEGGNQPQHF. The CDR3 DNA follows: TGTGCCAGCAGCCTGGGGGAGGGGGGCAATCAGCCCCAGCATTTT.

The chain recombines TRBV12-3 or TRBV12-4 with TRBJ2-3; weak D call: TRBD2 (7 bases). The germline V and J ends were trimmed by 3 bases and 4 bases, with 14 bases remaining between them. The CDR3 contains 15 residues. CDR3 protein: CASSFGGAIADTQYF. For the CDR3, the DNA is TGTGCCAGCAGTTTTGGGGGGGCCATCGCAGATACGCAGTATTTT.

This clonotype has ten or more counts. V and J are TRBV4-3 and TRBJ2-3, with 7 bases identical to TRBD2. Germline lookup yields CDR1 LGHNA and CDR2 YSLEER. V was clipped by 4 bases and J by 1 base; unmatched bases: 8. The CDR3 length is 16 residues. The chain's CDR3 is CASSLLVGGGTDTQYF. DNA of the CDR3: TGCGCCAGCAGCCTCCTGGTGGGGGGGGGCACAGATACGCAGTATTTT.

The J gene is TRBJ1-5, the V gene TRBV20-1; D is uncertain. Germline CDR1 reads DFQATT; CDR2 reads SNEGSKA (reference sequence). The CDR3 runs 14 residues. V lost 6 bases and J 2 bases, leaving 14 bases between the germline ends. The CDR3 loop reads CSASLGIGNQPQHF. The CDR3 DNA reads TGCAGTGCCTCCCTCGGGATCGGCAATCAGCCCCAGCATTTT.

The chain carries TRBV9 and TRBJ2-1; no reliable D call. The germline CDR1 and CDR2 sequences are SGDLS and YYNGEE. The CDR3 runs 13 residues. The V and J ends lost 0 bases and 8 bases respectively, with 9 bases between them. CDR3 in amino acids: CASSVGSSHEQFF. For the CDR3, the DNA is TGTGCCAGCAGCGTAGGTAGTTCCCATGAGCAGTTCTTC.

CDR3: CASSHEDRGGYGYTF. DNA of the CDR3: TGTGCCAGCAGCCACGAAGACAGGGGGGGCTATGGCTACACCTTC. This chain uses TRBV14 with TRBJ1-2; 9 nucleotides align to TRBD1. There are 15 residues in the CDR3. Germline V gene data show CDR1 as SGHDN and CDR2 as FVKESK. V trimming: 3 bases; J trimming: 4 bases; junction bases outside the gene matches: 6.

This rearrangement joins TRBV5-1 to TRBJ2-7; tentatively, D is TRBD1 (6 bases). The CDR3 runs 15 residues. The germline V gene has CDR1 SGHRS and CDR2 YFSETQ. The germline V and J ends were trimmed by 4 bases and 0 bases, with 14 bases remaining between them. The CDR3 DNA is TGCGCCAGCAGCAGGAAGGGGGAGACCTCCTACGAGCAGTACTTC. This encodes CASSRKGETSYEQYF.

In its sample, this clonotype was seen many times. The chain employs TRBV20-1 and TRBJ2-7; D is ambiguous. Germline V lookup: CDR1 DFQATT, CDR2 SNEGSKA (reference sequence). CDR3 length: 11 residues. Written as DNA, the CDR3 is TGCAGATTCCGGGCCCCCTACGAGCAGTACTTC. Protein sequence: CRFRAPYEQYF.